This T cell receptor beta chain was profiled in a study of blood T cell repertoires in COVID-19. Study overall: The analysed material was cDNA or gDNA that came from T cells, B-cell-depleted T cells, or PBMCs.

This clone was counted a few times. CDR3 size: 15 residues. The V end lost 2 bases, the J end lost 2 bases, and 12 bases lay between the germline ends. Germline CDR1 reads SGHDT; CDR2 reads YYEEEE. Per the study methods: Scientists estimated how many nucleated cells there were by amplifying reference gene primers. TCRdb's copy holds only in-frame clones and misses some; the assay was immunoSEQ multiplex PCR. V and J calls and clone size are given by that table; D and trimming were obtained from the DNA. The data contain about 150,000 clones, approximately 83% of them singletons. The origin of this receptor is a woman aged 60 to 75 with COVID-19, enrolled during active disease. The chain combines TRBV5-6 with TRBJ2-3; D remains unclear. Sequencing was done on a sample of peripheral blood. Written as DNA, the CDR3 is TGTGCCAGCAGCTTAACTGCGGTTACCACAGATACGCAGTATTTT. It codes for CASSLTAVTTDTQYF.